The T cell receptor (beta chain) described here comes from a study of shared clonotypes between healthy human individuals. The CDR3 has 15 residues. Trimming took 1 base from V and 11 from J; bases not matched to a gene: 8. CDR1 SEHNR and CDR2 FQNEAQ come from the germline V gene (reference sequence). Sequenced by immunoSEQ multiplex PCR; TCRdb stores in-frame clones only, minus some. Of about 2.4 million clones in the sample, approximately 93% were seen once. The receptor's source is a man younger than 35 in good health. Some clones in this sample may be carry-over from other donors' samples. The V gene is TRBV7-9, the J gene TRBJ2-5, with 12 positions matching TRBD2. Sequenced material: naive CD4+ T cells from PBMCs. The subset was: CD45RA+ positively selected. This CDR3 reads CASSLGTSGTRQQYF. The CDR3 bases are TGTGCCAGCAGCTTAGGGACTAGCGGGACTAGGCAGCAGTACTTC. The variable domain in full, completed from reference TRBV7-9 and TRBJ2-5, reads DTGVSQNPRHKITKRGQNVTFRCDPISEHNRLYWYRQTLGQGPEFLTYFQNEAQLEKSRLLSDRFSAERPKGSFSTLEIQRTEQGDSAMYLCASSLGTSGTRQQYFGPGTRLLVL.